Reported below is one TCR beta chain. In the same sample, other DNA sequences code for this CDR3. The data originate from a study of blood T cell repertoires in COVID-19. Sequencing was performed with immunoSEQ multiplex PCR; in TCRdb, only in-frame clones are kept and a portion is missing. The sample shows about 150,000 clones, about 89% of them seen only once. CDR1 KGHSH and CDR2 LQKENI come from the germline V gene. After removal of 0 bases from V and 5 bases from J, the junction contained 3 bases not matched to a gene. The CDR3 has 16 residues. The chain is built from TRBV18 and TRBJ2-1, with TRBD1 matching over 11 bases. Sequenced input: peripheral blood. The sequence was obtained from a man aged 60 to 75 with active or convalescent COVID-19. The CDR3 DNA reads TGTGCCAGCTCACCACCGGACAGGGGGCTTGACAATGAGCAGTTCTTC. Protein product: CASSPPDRGLDNEQFF.